Below, 20 T cell receptor beta chains from the same sample are listed, as sequenced in a study of blood T cell repertoires in COVID-19. This table comes from immunoSEQ multiplex PCR, and its TCRdb copy is limited to in-frame clones, with some not included. The table has about 140,000 clones, approximately 89% seen once. The specimen was peripheral blood. The receptors stem from a man aged 55 to 70 with active or convalescent COVID-19.

The chain is built from TRBV6-5 and TRBJ1-6; D possibly corresponds to TRBD1 (6 bases). The V gene lost 5 bases and the J gene lost 8 bases, with 10 bases spanning the gap. CDR1 and CDR2 from the germline V gene are MNHEY and SVGAGI. The CDR3 has 13 amino acids. CDR3 sequence: CASSTKGDSPLHF. CDR3 coding DNA: TGTGCCAGCAGTACCAAGGGGGATTCACCCCTCCACTTT.

This chain links TRBV7-9 with TRBJ1-4; 7 bases align to TRBD1. The CDR3 sequence is 14 residues long. V dropped 3 bases and J dropped 8; count of bases not matched to a gene: 6. Germline V gene lookup returns CDR1 SEHNR and CDR2 FQNEAQ (reference sequence). The CDR3 is CASSLSVQGEKLFF. In DNA form, the CDR3 reads TGTGCCAGCAGCTTGTCAGTACAGGGGGAAAAACTGTTTTTT.

This chain uses TRBV19 with TRBJ2-1; a weak D match, TRBD2 (5 bases). The V end lost 6 bases, the J end lost 8 bases, and 14 bases lay between the germline ends. The CDR3 is 13 residues long. Germline loops: CDR1 LNHDA, CDR2 SQIVND (reference sequence). The CDR3, as DNA: TGTGCCAGTAGCCGGACTCCCGTGGATGAGCAGTTCTTC. It yields the protein CASSRTPVDEQFF.

V and J are TRBV6-5 and TRBJ1-6, with D maybe TRBD1 (6 bases). The CDR3 extends over 15 amino acids. CDR1 and CDR2 (germline): MNHEY, SVGAGI. V lost 6 bases, J lost 6 bases, and 15 bases lay in between. Here the CDR3 DNA reads TGTGCCAGCAGACCAACAGGGTCTAGTAATTCACCCCTCCACTTT. This translates into CASRPTGSSNSPLHF.

The chain recombines TRBV2 with TRBJ2-7, with 8 bases that match TRBD1. V dropped 4 bases and J dropped 6; count of bases not matched to a gene: 2. The CDR3 sequence is 12 residues long. From germline, CDR1 is SNHLY and CDR2 FYNNEI. CDR3 in amino acids: CASSGQGFEQYF. CDR3 nucleotide sequence: TGTGCCAGCAGTGGACAGGGGTTCGAGCAGTACTTC.

This chain joins TRBV28 and TRBJ1-2; 9 nucleotides line up with TRBD1. The CDR3 runs to 14 residues. Trimming cost V 5 bases and J 4 bases; bases outside gene matches: 5. Germline V gene lookup returns CDR1 MDHEN and CDR2 SYDVKM. CDR3 DNA: TGTGCCAGCAGTCCACAGGGGGCGAGCTATGGCTACACCTTC. Its translation: CASSPQGASYGYTF.

The chain recombines TRBV6-5 with TRBJ2-2, with D possibly matching TRBD1 (5 bases). Germline-derived CDR1 and CDR2 are MNHEY and SVGAGI. The V end lost 6 bases, the J end lost 4 bases, and 15 bases lay between the germline ends. This CDR3 is 15 amino acids long. Here the CDR3 reads CASRPTETSTGELFF. The CDR3 region has the DNA TGTGCCAGCAGGCCGACAGAAACGAGCACCGGGGAGCTGTTTTTT.

The CDR3 loop is CSVLIGRGYEQYF. CDR3 DNA: TGCAGCGTGTTGATCGGCAGAGGCTACGAGCAGTACTTC. The V and J genes are TRBV29-1 and TRBJ2-7; D gene ambiguous. Germline V lookup: CDR1 SQVTM, CDR2 ANQGSEA. V was pared by 6 bases and J by 3 bases, with 15 bases between. The CDR3 loop spans 13 amino acids.

V usage is TRBV27 and J usage is TRBJ2-1, with TRBD2 matching 13 bases. The CDR3 runs 18 residues. V gave up 5 bases and J gave up 6 bases; unmatched junction bases: 13. The V gene's germline CDR1 is MNHEY and CDR2 SMNVEV (reference sequence). This CDR3 is CASSPRYGLAGAGNEQFF. CDR3 DNA sequence: TGTGCCAGCAGTCCCAGGTACGGACTAGCGGGAGCAGGCAATGAGCAGTTCTTC.

This clone has a handful of counts. This chain's CDR3 is CASSLYRGGEKLFF. The DNA of the CDR3 is TGCGCCAGCAGCCTTTACCGGGGTGGGGAAAAACTGTTTTTT. This rearrangement joins TRBV4-1 to TRBJ1-4; D not resolved. The CDR3 covers 14 residues. CDR1 is MGHRA, CDR2 YSYEKL, per germline. Deletions cut 4 bases from V and 8 bases from J, with 14 bases between.

This chain uses TRBV24-1 with TRBJ2-1, with 8 bases lining up with TRBD2. This CDR3 comprises 16 residues. CDR1 KGHDR and CDR2 SFDVKD come from the germline V gene. With V trimmed by 9 bases and J by 4 bases, 13 bases remained unmatched. This CDR3 reads CATGSQLAGSYNEQFF. The CDR3 coding sequence is TGTGCCACCGGGTCTCAATTAGCGGGGTCGTACAATGAGCAGTTCTTC.

The rearrangement uses TRBV6-2 or TRBV6-3 and TRBJ1-4; D not resolved. V lost 2 bases and J lost 8, with 6 bases in between. Germline values: CDR1 MNHEY, CDR2 SVGEGT. The CDR3 has 12 residues. CDR3 DNA: TGTGCCAGCAGTTACATCAGGGAAAAACTGTTTTTT. The encoded protein is CASSYIREKLFF.

The chain has TRBV3-1 (or the pseudogene TRBV3-2) and TRBJ1-6; D unclear. The CDR3 runs to 14 residues. Germline V gene sequence: CDR1 LGHDT, CDR2 YNNKEL (reference sequence). V was shortened by 3 bases and J by 7 bases, with 10 bases between the two germline ends. The CDR3 bases are TGTGCCAGCAGCCAGGGAGATAGGAATTCACCCCTCCACTTT. Its protein product is CASSQGDRNSPLHF.

This chain uses TRBV10-3 with TRBJ1-1; 7 positions agree with TRBD1. With 7 bases clipped from V and 1 base from J, the junction kept 3 bases outside the gene matches. Germline CDR1 and CDR2: ENHRY and SYGVKD. This CDR3 contains 13 residues. The CDR3 protein is CAINRGKNTEAFF. Written as DNA, the CDR3 is TGTGCCATCAACAGGGGAAAGAACACTGAAGCTTTCTTT.

The chain is built from TRBV9 and TRBJ2-1; a weak D match, TRBD2 (6 bases). V dropped 0 bases and J dropped 3 bases, with 10 bases sitting between them. The germline CDR1 and CDR2 sequences are SGDLS and YYNGEE. The CDR3 runs to 15 residues. CDR3 residues: CASSVEGGNYNEQFF. CDR3 nucleotide sequence: TGTGCCAGCAGCGTAGAGGGCGGGAACTACAATGAGCAGTTCTTC.

The V call is TRBV11-2, the J call TRBJ1-1; 8 bases line up with TRBD1. V shed 6 bases, J shed 5 bases, and the junction held 11 bases outside the gene matches. The CDR3 spans 15 residues. The V gene's germline CDR1 is SGHAT and CDR2 FQNNGV. The CDR3 DNA sequence: TGTGCCAGCAGGCCTATAAACAGGGGGAGAACTGAAGCTTTCTTT. Its protein product is CASRPINRGRTEAFF.

The V and J genes are TRBV18 and TRBJ1-2, with TRBD1 identical over 8 bases. From germline, CDR1 is KGHSH and CDR2 LQKENI. V trimming: 5 bases; J trimming: 6 bases; junction bases outside the gene matches: 11. The CDR3 consists of 15 residues. Here the CDR3 DNA reads TGTGCCAGCTCAGAGGACAGGGCAAGAGTCGATGGCTACACCTTC. Its protein is CASSEDRARVDGYTF.

V is TRBV7-6 and J is TRBJ1-5, with 8 bases matching TRBD1. CDR3 length equals 15 residues. Germline V CDR1 and CDR2: SGHVS, FNYEAQ. The V segment lost 5 bases and the J segment 7 bases; nucleotides outside the gene matches: 10. CDR3 nucleotides: TGTGCCAGCAGCCCCGGGACAGGTGGAAACCAGCCCCAGCATTTT. It encodes CASSPGTGGNQPQHF.

The chain employs TRBV7-9 and TRBJ2-3, with 8 bases fitting TRBD1. Per the germline V gene, CDR1 is SEHNR and CDR2 is FQNEAQ (reference sequence). The CDR3 has 14 amino acids. Germline trimming cut 6 bases from V and 5 bases from J; bases unmatched to any gene: 7. The CDR3 reads CASSSDRVIDTQYF. In DNA form, the CDR3 reads TGTGCCAGCAGTTCGGACAGGGTGATAGATACGCAGTATTTT.

The chain couples TRBV6-5 to TRBJ2-2; 7 bases map to TRBD1. The germline gives CDR1 MNHEY, CDR2 SVGAGI. Losses at the gene ends were 2 bases for V and 5 bases for J; bases not matched to a gene: 5. CDR3 length: 15 amino acids. Here the CDR3 DNA reads TGTGCCAGCAGTTACAAGGGACAGTGGACCGGGGAGCTGTTTTTT. Translated: CASSYKGQWTGELFF.